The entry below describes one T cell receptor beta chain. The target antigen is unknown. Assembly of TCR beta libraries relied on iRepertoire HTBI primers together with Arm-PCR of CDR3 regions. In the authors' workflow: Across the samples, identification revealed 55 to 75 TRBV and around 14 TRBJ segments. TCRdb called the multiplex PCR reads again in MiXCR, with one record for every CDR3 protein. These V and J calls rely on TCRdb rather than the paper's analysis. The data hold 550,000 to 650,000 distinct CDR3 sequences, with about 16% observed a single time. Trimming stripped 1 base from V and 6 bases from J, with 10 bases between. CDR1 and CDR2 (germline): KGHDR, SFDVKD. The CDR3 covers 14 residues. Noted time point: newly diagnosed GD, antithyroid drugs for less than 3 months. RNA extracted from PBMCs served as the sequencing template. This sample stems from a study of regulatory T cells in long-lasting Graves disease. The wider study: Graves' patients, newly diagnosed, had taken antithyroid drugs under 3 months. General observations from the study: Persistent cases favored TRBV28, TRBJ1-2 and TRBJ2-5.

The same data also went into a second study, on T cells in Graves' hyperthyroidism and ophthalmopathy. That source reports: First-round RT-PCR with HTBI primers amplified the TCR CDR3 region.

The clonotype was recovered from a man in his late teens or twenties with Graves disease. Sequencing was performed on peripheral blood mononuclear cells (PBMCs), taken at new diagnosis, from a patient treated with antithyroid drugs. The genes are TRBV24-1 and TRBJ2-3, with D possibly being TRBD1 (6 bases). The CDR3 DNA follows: TGTGCCACCAGTGATTTAGCAGGACAGGATACGCAGTATTTT. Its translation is CATSDLAGQDTQYF.